This T cell receptor beta chain was captured by sequencing in a study of PD-L1 blockade in urothelial cancer. Across the whole study: Individuals in the cohort had been given 0 to 3 earlier chemotherapy regimens. Analyzed time points were 3 weeks (second dose) and 6 weeks after therapy began.

Indicated time point: pretreatment peripheral blood. Synthetic TCR analog templates were spiked into each PCR. The method was immunoSEQ multiplex PCR; TCRdb's version includes in-frame clones alone and lacks a portion of them. The sample yields about 87,000 clones, roughly 89% seen once. The CDR3 sequence is 15 residues long. Trimming took 0 bases from V and 0 from J, leaving 9 bases between them. Germline values: CDR1 LNHDA, CDR2 SQIVND (reference sequence). This material consisted of PBMCs, taken around atezolizumab (anti-PD-L1) treatment. This sequence joins TRBV19 and TRBJ2-7; D may be TRBD1 (6 bases). The TCR originated in a man in his fifties or sixties with urothelial cancer. In DNA form, the CDR3 reads TGTGCCAGTAGTATAGACGGACAGACCTCCTACGAGCAGTACTTC. Its translation is CASSIDGQTSYEQYF.